The clone carrying this TCR beta chain was counted a few times. The data originate from a study of blood T cells in healthy people across ages. Primed by a sample-barcoded 5' primer and a J-beta primer mix, a second PCR proceeded for about 6 to 11 cycles. TCRdb ran MiXCR on the 5' RACE reads and lists one entry per CDR3 protein. This sample has more than 900,000 distinct CDR3 sequences; about 23% occur once, and the top ten carry approximately 0.79%. CDR3 length: 14 amino acids. CDR1 SGHAT and CDR2 FQNNGV come from the germline V gene. Trimming took 5 bases from V and 3 from J, leaving 14 bases between them. This same sample was also part of a study on T cells of mothers and their children.

This sequence was found in a girl aged 2 to 9 in good health. The V gene is TRBV11-2, the J gene TRBJ2-7; D gene unclear. The sequenced sample consisted of blood. The CDR3 coding sequence is TGTGCCAGCAGCCCAAACCCCTGGGGCTACGAGCAGTACTTC. It translates to CASSPNPWGYEQYF.